This entry concerns a single TCR beta chain. What it recognizes is unknown. The PCR ran on 60 Vbeta and 13 Jbeta primers. Libraries were prepared by immunoSEQ multiplex PCR; TCRdb keeps only in-frame clonotypes and omits some of them. The table records 140,000 to 150,000 clones, around 73% of them present only once. This sample is drawn from a study of cytomegalovirus exposure and HLA in healthy donors. Findings and limits, study-wide: A link between a missense DCLRE1C variant and TCR beta V- and J-gene trimming emerged from a later analysis. It was only CMV serostatus that was available as immune exposure information. In vitro testing confirmed a few CMV-associated chains as specific for CMV antigens. In a later analysis, CMV-associated beta chains were mostly HLA-associated, it appeared.

The CDR3 spans 14 residues. Germline lookup yields CDR1 SGHRS and CDR2 YFSETQ. The V end lost 1 base, the J end lost 5 bases, and 9 bases lay between the germline ends. The sequence was obtained from a female donor in good health and CMV-seronegative. This chain links TRBV5-1 with TRBJ1-4; D might be TRBD1 (5 bases). Material for sequencing was PBMCs. DNA of the CDR3: TGCGCCAGCAGCTTGACGGGGGGGAATGAAAAACTGTTTTTT. Protein: CASSLTGGNEKLFF. Based on the CDR3 plus reference TRBV5-1 and TRBJ1-4, the full variable domain is KAGVTQTPRYLIKTRGQQVTLSCSPISGHRSVSWYQQTPGQGLQFLFEYFSETQRNKGNFPGRFSGRQFSNSRSEMNVSTLELGDSALYLCASSLTGGNEKLFFGSGTQLSVL.